Listed below are T cell receptor beta chains from one sample, sequenced in a study of blood T cell repertoires in COVID-19. Method: immunoSEQ multiplex PCR; TCRdb's copy keeps in-frame clones and lacks some. The profile shows some 150,000 clones, 80% to 85% of them singletons. The sequenced sample was peripheral blood. These receptors all come from a human donor in a cohort sampled during active COVID-19. Each CDR3 is given with its conserved first and last residue. A D gene is named only where the DNA matches it firmly. Clone sizes are given selectively: once, few, many, or a class where the clone is expanded.

d_call	v_call	clone_size	j_call	cdr3_nt	cdr3_aa
TRBD2	TRBV28	NA	TRBJ2-3	TGTGCCAGTACCACGCCTAGCGGGGGGGTCACAGATACGCAGTATTTT	CASTTPSGGVTDTQYF
NA	TRBV19	once	TRBJ2-7	TGTGCCAGTAGTCTGAGGGATAGTATTGCCTACGAGCAGTACTTC	CASSLRDSIAYEQYF
NA	TRBV7-2	NA	TRBJ2-7	TGTGCCAGCAGCTTAGCTACAGGGATAACCTACGAGCAGTACTTC	CASSLATGITYEQYF
TRBD1	TRBV20-1	NA	TRBJ1-4	TGCAGTGCTGGACAGGGCCAAAAACTGTTTTTT	CSAGQGQKLFF
NA	TRBV19	few	TRBJ1-2	TGTGCCAGTAGTCCGGTGACGGGCTATGGCTACACCTTC	CASSPVTGYGYTF
TRBD1	TRBV15	NA	TRBJ1-5	TGTGCCACCAGCAGTCTCGGACAGGGGGGGAATCAGCCCCAGCATTTT	CATSSLGQGGNQPQHF
NA	TRBV7-3	NA	TRBJ1-1	TGTGCCAGCAGCCAAGGAGCGAACACTGAAGCTTTCTTT	CASSQGANTEAFF
NA	TRBV19	NA	TRBJ2-7	TGTGCCAGTAGGGAGGGATCGGGGTCAGACTACGAGCAGTACTTC	CASREGSGSDYEQYF
TRBD1	TRBV6-2/TRBV6-3	NA	TRBJ1-1	TGTGCCAGCAGTGACACCGGGACAGGGGACACTGAAGCTTTCTTT	CASSDTGTGDTEAFF
NA	TRBV7-2	NA	TRBJ2-7	TGTGCCAGCAGCTTAGAGAGGCTCGCCGAGCAGTACTTC	CASSLERLAEQYF
NA	TRBV19	NA	TRBJ2-7	TGTGCCAGCGCTTCTAGCCACTACGAGCAGTACTTC	CASASSHYEQYF
TRBD1	TRBV18	NA	TRBJ1-1	TGTGCCAGCTCACAAACAGGGGCGAACACTGAAGCTTTCTTT	CASSQTGANTEAFF
NA	TRBV7-2	NA	TRBJ1-1	TGTGCCAGCAGCTCGGTGGGAGGGGTGGCCACTGAAGCTTTCTTT	CASSSVGGVATEAFF
TRBD1	TRBV5-4	NA	TRBJ1-6	TGTGCCAGCAGCTTGGATTACAGGGGTAATTCACCCCTCCACTTT	CASSLDYRGNSPLHF
TRBD2	TRBV10-3	NA	TRBJ2-5	TGTGCCATCAGCGATTTCTTTAGCGGGGGGGCTGAGACCCAGTACTTC	CAISDFFSGGAETQYF
NA	TRBV5-1	NA	TRBJ1-2	TGCGCCAGCAGCTTGGTGGCAGGGTCTGGCTACACCTTC	CASSLVAGSGYTF
TRBD1	TRBV4-2	NA	TRBJ1-3	TGTGCCAGCAGCCCCCGGACAGGGCTAGGAAACACCATATATTTT	CASSPRTGLGNTIYF
NA	TRBV7-2	once	TRBJ2-7	TGTGCCAGCAGCGTAGCAGGGGGGGGGTCCTACGAGCAGTACTTC	CASSVAGGGSYEQYF
TRBD1	TRBV7-2	once	TRBJ1-2	TGTGCCAGCAGGTTACAGGGGGCTAATGGCTACACCTTC	CASRLQGANGYTF
NA	TRBV5-1	NA	TRBJ2-7	TGCGCCAGCAGGGCGACAGACTACGAGCAGTACTTC	CASRATDYEQYF
NA	TRBV11-3	NA	TRBJ2-1	TGTGCCAGCAGCTTAGTAAGGGGGGGGAATGAGCAGTTCTTC	CASSLVRGGNEQFF
TRBD1	TRBV20-1	NA	TRBJ1-2	TGCAGTGCTGAACAGGGGTATGGCTACACCTTC	CSAEQGYGYTF
NA	TRBV5-5	NA	TRBJ2-7	TGTGCCAGCAGCCGTGCCTGGGGGCCCTACGAGCAGTACTTC	CASSRAWGPYEQYF
NA	TRBV10-1	NA	TRBJ1-1	TGCGCCAGCAGTGAGTCGCGGGGGCTGAACACTGAAGCTTTCTTT	CASSESRGLNTEAFF
TRBD2	TRBV5-5	NA	TRBJ2-1	TGTGCCAGCAGCATCGGGGGGGCGCGTGATGAGCAGTTCTTC	CASSIGGARDEQFF
NA	TRBV30	NA	TRBJ2-5	TGTGCCTGGAGTGCGTGGCAACAAGAGACCCAGTACTTC	CAWSAWQQETQYF
TRBD2	TRBV3-1/TRBV3-2	NA	TRBJ2-7	TGTGCCAGCAGTCTGGGACTAGCGGGCTCCTACGAGCAGTACTTC	CASSLGLAGSYEQYF
TRBD2	TRBV3-1/TRBV3-2	NA	TRBJ2-3	TGTGCCAGCAGCCCAGCCGGTGAGCGGGGGTCGATTAGCACAGATACGCAGTATTTT	CASSPAGERGSISTDTQYF